The next 2 T cell receptor beta chains were all read from a single sample in a study of blood T cell repertoires in COVID-19. Generated by immunoSEQ multiplex PCR, the TCRdb table keeps only in-frame clones and is missing some. The top ten clones hold 1.5% to 2% of a sample with fewer than 500,000 clones, nearly 90% of them seen once. Sequencing was performed on PBMCs or T cells enriched from blood (not recorded which). These receptors came from a woman aged 18-29 years with acute COVID-19.

CDR3 residues: CAIRETGVSGANVLTF. Here the CDR3 DNA reads TGTGCCATCCGGGAGACAGGGGTATCTGGGGCCAACGTCCTGACTTTC. J is TRBJ2-6 and V is TRBV10-3; 8 bases are a match to TRBD1. This CDR3 comprises 16 residues. Unmatched junction bases numbered 7, after V lost 8 bases and J lost 1 base. The V gene's germline CDR1 is ENHRY and CDR2 SYGVKD.

This chain joins TRBV10-2 and TRBJ2-5, with 11 positions matching TRBD1. The CDR3 is 15 amino acids. CDR1 and CDR2 (germline): WSHSY, SAAADI. Unmatched junction bases numbered 3, after V lost 1 base and J lost 5 bases. The CDR3 DNA is TGCGCCAGCAGTGAGTTGGACAGGGGGCATGAGACCCAGTACTTC. Its translation: CASSELDRGHETQYF.